One and the same sample provided the 5 T cell receptor beta chains below, sequenced in a study of blood T cell repertoires in COVID-19. The data were produced by immunoSEQ multiplex PCR, yet TCRdb's version contains in-frame clones alone and is incomplete. This table holds 350,000 to 450,000 clones, roughly 86% found once. The sequencing input was PBMCs or T cells enriched from blood (not recorded which). These receptors were taken from a man in his forties in a cohort exposed to, infected with or recovered from COVID-19 (not recorded which).

The chain joins TRBV5-1 to TRBJ1-2, with 8 bases aligning to TRBD1. CDR3 size: 15 residues. Germline values: CDR1 SGHRS, CDR2 YFSETQ. The V segment lost 4 bases and the J segment 4 bases; nucleotides outside the gene matches: 9. The CDR3 sequence is CASSPGQGGTYGYTF. Here the CDR3 DNA reads TGCGCCAGCAGCCCCGGACAGGGAGGTACCTATGGCTACACCTTC. Filled out from reference TRBV5-1 and TRBJ1-2, the complete variable domain reads KAGVTQTPRYLIKTRGQQVTLSCSPISGHRSVSWYQQTPGQGLQFLFEYFSETQRNKGNFPGRFSGRQFSNSRSEMNVSTLELGDSALYLCASSPGQGGTYGYTFGSGTRLTVV.

This rearrangement joins TRBV30 to TRBJ2-5, with D perhaps matching TRBD1 (6 bases). The germline V gene encodes CDR1 GTSNPN and CDR2 SVGIG (reference sequence). The ends were cut back, 2 bases at V and 1 base at J, with 8 bases in the middle. The CDR3 has 13 amino acids. The CDR3 spells CAWSTGLQETQYF. The CDR3 DNA sequence: TGTGCCTGGAGTACAGGGCTCCAAGAGACCCAGTACTTC. The full variable domain, in which reference TRBV30 and TRBJ2-5 provide the parts outside the CDR3, is SQTIHQWPATLVQPVGSPLSLECTVEGTSNPNLYWYRQAAGRGLQLLFYSVGIGQISSEVPQNLSASRPQDRQFILSSKKLLLSDSGFYLCAWSTGLQETQYFGPGTRLLVL.

This clone was seen just once. The chain links TRBV30 to TRBJ1-6; 7 bases are shared with TRBD1. This CDR3 region has 15 residues. CDR1 and CDR2 (germline): GTSNPN, SVGIG (reference sequence). V trimming: 3 bases; J trimming: 7 bases; junction bases outside the gene matches: 9. CDR3 protein: CAWSVQGLKNSPLHF. The CDR3 DNA follows: TGTGCCTGGAGCGTACAGGGGCTAAAAAATTCACCCCTCCACTTT.

The CDR3 region has the DNA TGCGCCAGCAGCCCACGCGAGGGGGTACTATTAAGCTCCTACAATGAGCAGTTCTTC. It translates to CASSPREGVLLSSYNEQFF. This sequence joins TRBV5-1 and TRBJ2-1; tentatively, D is TRBD1 (6 bases). The CDR3 totals 19 residues. Per germline, CDR1 SGHRS and CDR2 YFSETQ. Deletions cut 4 bases from V and 0 bases from J, with 23 bases between.

This clone showed up just once. This chain connects TRBV27 to TRBJ2-7; TRBD1 agrees at 8 bases. The trim removed 6 bases at V and 3 bases at J, leaving 7 bases unmatched. This CDR3 spans 14 amino acids. CDR1 MNHEY and CDR2 SMNVEV come from the germline V gene (reference sequence). As DNA, the CDR3 is TGTGCCAGCAGATGGGGACAGGCGGGCTACGAGCAGTACTTC. Translation: CASRWGQAGYEQYF.